The 28 T cell receptor beta chains presented below share a single source sample, sequenced in a study of spatial heterogeneity in lung cancer (dated by TCRdb to 2018 to 2020). Libraries came from 5' RACE. The instrument given in TCRdb is NextSeq 500. Using fastp trimming at Q25 and MiXCR clonotype assembly, TCRdb reanalyzed the public sequencing data and kept in-frame beta chains. Rows are combined by CDR3 protein, so each entry shows the most common genes and DNA. For this sample there are under 7,000 distinct CDR3 sequences; around 13% appear just once. 15% to 20% of the sample is held by the ten biggest clonotypes. What this sample's time point label stands for: sample taken at primary tumor resection. The sequencing used lung tissue, collected at surgery. These receptor sequences come from a human donor with early-stage non-small cell lung cancer.

Many counts were recorded for this clonotype. A library made for alpha chains picked up this beta chain off target, so its size means little. This rearrangement joins TRBV20-1 to TRBJ1-3; tentative D call: TRBD1 (6 bases). V lost 3 bases and J 8 bases, leaving 20 bases between the germline ends. The CDR3 sequence is 15 residues long. CDR1 DFQATT and CDR2 SNEGSKA come from the germline V gene (reference sequence). The CDR3 region is CSARRGAGLIDTIYF. The CDR3 DNA follows: TGCAGTGCTAGGAGGGGGGCGGGCTTGATAGACACCATATATTTT.

This clonotype is labeled as medium-sized. For a library built for alpha chains, this beta chain is a stray read; little rests on its size. The V and J genes are TRBV2 and TRBJ2-7; tentatively, D is TRBD1 (6 bases). This CDR3 has 15 residues. Between the trimmed V and J ends, which lost 7 bases and 0 bases, there was a span of 16 bases. Per germline, CDR1 SNHLY and CDR2 FYNNEI. For the CDR3, the DNA is TGTGCCAGCATCCTGGAGGACAGTAGCTCCTACGAGCAGTACTTC. It specifies CASILEDSSSYEQYF.

This clonotype is termed medium-sized. This beta chain is off target for a library built for alpha chains, so its abundance means little. The rearrangement links TRBV2 to TRBJ1-2; tentative D call: TRBD1 (5 bases). V was cut by 8 bases and J by 5 bases, with 18 bases left in between. Germline-derived CDR1 and CDR2 are SNHLY and FYNNEI. The length of the CDR3 is 14 residues. In DNA, the CDR3 is TGTGCCAGCGGAAGTTCTGGGGGTATATATGGCTACACCTTC. Translated, it gives CASGSSGGIYGYTF.

A remark on this clonotype: As an off-target read in a library built for alpha chains, this beta chain has a frequency of little significance. The chain links TRBV10-2 to TRBJ2-1; TRBD2 aligns across 9 bases. This CDR3 comprises 15 residues. V was clipped by 5 bases and J by 0 bases; unmatched bases: 2. Per the germline V gene, CDR1 is WSHSY and CDR2 is SAAADI. For the CDR3, the DNA is TGCGCCAGCAGTCGTAGCGGGGGCTCCTACAATGAGCAGTTCTTC. It encodes CASSRSGGSYNEQFF.

By proportion, this clonotype is medium-sized. The size of this beta chain means little, since it is a stray read in a library made for alpha chains. This sequence joins TRBV2 and TRBJ2-1; perhaps TRBD1 as D (7 bases). V lost 8 bases and J 3 bases, leaving 17 bases between the germline ends. The CDR3 runs to 15 residues. Germline V gene sequence: CDR1 SNHLY, CDR2 FYNNEI. The chain's CDR3 is CASAPGGGDYNEQFF. As DNA, the CDR3 is TGTGCCAGCGCGCCTGGAGGGGGCGACTACAATGAGCAGTTCTTC.

This clonotype has ten or more counts. Because the library targeted alpha chains, this beta chain is an off-target read whose size means little. The chain couples TRBV7-2 to TRBJ2-1, with 7 bases lining up with TRBD2. This CDR3 has 14 amino acids. V trimming: 7 bases; J trimming: 7 bases; junction bases outside the gene matches: 10. Per germline, CDR1 SGHTA and CDR2 FQGNSA. CDR3 bases: TGTGCCAGCACTTTGGGCGGGAGTCGGAATGAGCAGTTCTTC. It specifies CASTLGGSRNEQFF. Full variable domain (missing parts from reference TRBV7-2 and TRBJ2-1): GAGVSQSPSNKVTEKGKDVELRCDPISGHTALYWYRQSLGQGLEFLIYFQGNSAPDKSGLPSDRFSAERTGGSVSTLTIQRTQQEDSAVYLCASTLGGSRNEQFFGPGTRLTVL.

Judged by abundance, this clonotype is medium-sized. With the library built for alpha chains, this beta chain is off target and its frequency is not meaningful. The genes are TRBV6-5 and TRBJ2-5, with 7 bases aligning to TRBD1. The J segment lost 4 bases and the V segment lost 0 bases, leaving 5 bases of the junction unmatched. This CDR3 contains 15 residues. The V gene's germline CDR1 is MNHEY and CDR2 SVGAGI. The CDR3 is CASSYSSGGGETQYF. CDR3 coding DNA: TGTGCCAGCAGTTACTCGTCAGGGGGTGGAGAGACCCAGTACTTC.

By sample fraction, this clonotype is large. This beta chain appears as a stray read in a library generated for alpha chains; its size is not informative. J is TRBJ2-6 and V is TRBV12-3 or TRBV12-4; D is uncertain. The CDR3 is 14 amino acids. V was trimmed by 2 bases and J by 1 base, leaving 3 bases between them. The CDR3 DNA reads as TGTGCCAGCAGTTTATGGTCTGGGGCCAACGTCCTGACTTTC. Its protein product is CASSLWSGANVLTF.

This clonotype is hyperexpanded (1% or more) in the sample. This beta chain slipped into a library made for alpha chains as a stray read, so its size is not meaningful. The rearrangement joins TRBV5-8 to TRBJ1-1, with 8 bases matching TRBD1. After removal of 4 bases from V and 4 bases from J, the junction contained 6 bases not matched to a gene. CDR3 length equals 14 residues. Germline V gene lookup returns CDR1 SGHTS and CDR2 YDEGEE. CDR3 DNA: TGTGCCAGCAGCAATGGACAGGGTTCCACTGAAGCTTTCTTT. Translation: CASSNGQGSTEAFF.

This clonotype was detected only once. Since the library was made to target alpha chains, this beta chain is a stray read and its abundance is not meaningful. The rearrangement joins TRBV2 to TRBJ1-1; no reliable D call. V was trimmed by 6 bases and J by 7 bases, leaving 9 bases between them. Germline CDR1 SNHLY, CDR2 FYNNEI. The CDR3 sequence is 11 residues long. The CDR3 loop is CASSTRVEAFF. CDR3 nucleotides: TGTGCCAGCAGCACCCGCGTTGAAGCTTTCTTT.

A note on this clonotype: This beta chain is a stray sequence in a library constructed for alpha chains; its clone size is not meaningful. The chain links TRBV7-8 to TRBJ2-3, with 7 positions matching TRBD2. CDR1 and CDR2 (germline): SGHVS, FQNEAQ. CDR3 size: 14 residues. J lost 5 bases, V lost 1 base, and 3 bases had no gene match. The CDR3, as DNA: TGTGCCAGCAGCTTAGTAGGGGAGGGAGATACGCAGTATTTT. Encoded protein: CASSLVGEGDTQYF. The full variable domain, completed using reference TRBV7-8 and TRBJ2-3, is GAGVSQSPRYKVAKRGQDVALRCDPISGHVSLFWYQQALGQGPEFLTYFQNEAQLDKSGLPSDRFFAERPEGSVSTLKIQRTQQEDSAVYLCASSLVGEGDTQYFGPGTRLTVL.

This clonotype was counted many times. A library made for alpha chains picked up this beta chain off target, so its size means little. The CDR3 sequence: CASSSLAGLSTDTQYF. In DNA form, the CDR3 reads TGCGCCAGCAGTAGTCTAGCGGGGCTCAGCACAGATACGCAGTATTTT. This chain links TRBV10-2 with TRBJ2-3; 9 bases are shared with TRBD2. The CDR3 has 16 residues. V was clipped by 5 bases and J by 0 bases; unmatched bases: 6. Germline V gives CDR1 WSHSY, CDR2 SAAADI.

This clonotype was seen repeatedly, ten times or more. Since it is a stray read in a library aimed at alpha chains, this beta chain has a size that is not meaningful. The V gene is TRBV28, the J gene TRBJ2-2; 8 bases match TRBD1. The length of the CDR3 is 16 residues. Germline V gene data show CDR1 as MDHEN and CDR2 as SYDVKM. V trimming: 5 bases; J trimming: 3 bases; junction bases outside the gene matches: 8. The CDR3 spells CASSIPSTGDTGELFF. In DNA form, the CDR3 reads TGTGCCAGCAGTATACCTTCGACAGGGGACACCGGGGAGCTGTTTTTT. The full variable domain, rest sourced from reference TRBV28 and TRBJ2-2, is DVKVTQSSRYLVKRTGEKVFLECVQDMDHENMFWYRQDPGLGLRLIYFSYDVKMKEKGDIPEGYSVSREKKERFSLILESASTNQTSMYLCASSIPSTGDTGELFFGEGSRLTVL.

Regarding this clonotype: Little can be read into the size of this beta chain, an off-target read in a library designed for alpha chains. V and J are TRBV2 and TRBJ2-7; D is ambiguous. CDR1 and CDR2 from the germline V gene are SNHLY and FYNNEI. V was cut by 2 bases and J by 2 bases, with 16 bases left in between. This CDR3 is built from 16 residues. CDR3: CASSELDRTMAYEQYF. The CDR3 DNA is TGTGCCAGCAGTGAATTAGACCGCACCATGGCCTACGAGCAGTACTTC.

This clonotype showed up many times. This beta chain is a stray read from a library made for alpha chains; its abundance is not meaningful. The chain is built from TRBV30 and TRBJ2-2, with D possibly TRBD1 on 5 matching bases. CDR1 is GTSNPN, CDR2 SVGIG, per germline (reference sequence). Trimming left V 0 bases short and J 5 bases short, with 10 bases between. This CDR3 is 14 amino acids long. The CDR3 sequence: CAWSVTAVTGELFF. The DNA for the CDR3 is TGTGCCTGGAGTGTGACAGCCGTTACCGGGGAGCTGTTTTTT.

By proportion, this clonotype is medium-sized (0.01 to 0.1%). This beta chain is a stray sequence in a library constructed for alpha chains; its clone size is not meaningful. This chain links TRBV5-1 with TRBJ1-3; no firm D call. Trimming stripped 2 bases from V and 0 bases from J, with 12 bases between. The germline V gene has CDR1 SGHRS and CDR2 YFSETQ. This CDR3 is built from 16 residues. The CDR3 DNA reads TGCGCCAGCAGCTTTTCCGGAAGTTTCTCTGGAAACACCATATATTTT. Translating gives CASSFSGSFSGNTIYF.

A remark on this clonotype: Found in a library prepared for alpha chains, this beta chain is an off-target read, and its abundance has little meaning. The chain couples TRBV7-8 to TRBJ2-2; D gene ambiguous. The CDR3 length is 14 residues. Per the germline V gene, CDR1 is SGHVS and CDR2 is FQNEAQ. V lost 3 bases and J lost 0, with 5 bases in between. The CDR3 bases are TGTGCCAGCAGCTTCCCGACGAACACCGGGGAGCTGTTTTTT. As protein: CASSFPTNTGELFF.

This clonotype is labeled as medium-sized. This beta chain lies outside the target of a library built for alpha chains; its clone size means little. This chain connects TRBV6-2 or TRBV6-3 to TRBJ2-6, with 7 bases matching TRBD2. Germline V gives CDR1 MNHEY, CDR2 SVGEGT. Losses at the gene ends were 7 bases for V and 0 bases for J; bases not matched to a gene: 6. This CDR3 contains 16 residues. CDR3 nucleotides: TGTGCCAGCAAGCGGGAAAGATTCTCTGGGGCCAACGTCCTGACTTTC. Its protein product is CASKRERFSGANVLTF.

Ten or more counts support this clonotype. This beta chain is off target for a library built for alpha chains, so its abundance means little. The chain has TRBV28 and TRBJ2-1; tentative D call: TRBD2 (7 bases). The germline CDR1 and CDR2 sequences are MDHEN and SYDVKM. Trimming left V 2 bases short and J 3 bases short, with 26 bases between. CDR3 length equals 20 residues. The DNA for the CDR3 is TGTGCCAGCAGTTTAAGGATGGGGGGGGCACGGCTAGCAGGCTACAATGAGCAGTTCTTC. Encoded protein: CASSLRMGGARLAGYNEQFF.

This clonotype is categorized as medium-sized. The size of this beta chain means little, since it is a stray read in a library made for alpha chains. The rearrangement links TRBV7-8 to TRBJ2-1; TRBD1 is a possible D gene (7 bases). The V end lost 3 bases, the J end lost 0 bases, and 9 bases lay between the germline ends. CDR1 and CDR2 (germline): SGHVS, FQNEAQ. This CDR3 is 15 amino acids long. The CDR3 sequence is CASSFQGGSYNEQFF. As DNA, the CDR3 is TGTGCCAGCAGCTTCCAGGGGGGCTCCTACAATGAGCAGTTCTTC.

This clonotype was found many times. In a library made to pick up alpha chains, this beta chain is a stray read with a size that means little. The rearrangement uses TRBV2 and TRBJ1-2, with 8 bases aligning to TRBD1. This CDR3 spans 16 amino acids. CDR1 and CDR2 from the germline V gene are SNHLY and FYNNEI. V lost 4 bases, J lost 8 bases, and 15 bases stayed unmatched. The CDR3 loop reads CASSVELTGVMAGYTF. Written as DNA, the CDR3 is TGTGCCAGCAGTGTCGAATTGACAGGGGTAATGGCCGGCTACACCTTC. The entire variable domain, with the rest obtained from reference TRBV2 and TRBJ1-2, is as follows: EPEVTQTPSHQVTQMGQEVILRCVPISNHLYFYWYRQILGQKVEFLVSFYNNEISEKSEIFDDQFSVERPDGSNFTLKIRSTKLEDSAMYFCASSVELTGVMAGYTFGSGTRLTVV.

Judged by abundance, this clonotype is medium-sized. In a library made to pick up alpha chains, this beta chain is a stray read with a size that means little. The V call is TRBV12-3 or TRBV12-4, the J call TRBJ2-1; 8 bases line up with TRBD2. Trimming at V came to 6 bases and at J to 8 bases, leaving 9 bases not matched to a gene. CDR3 size: 14 residues. The CDR3 loop reads CASSPGLGFYEQFF. CDR3 DNA sequence: TGTGCCAGCAGCCCGGGACTAGGGTTCTATGAGCAGTTCTTC.

This clonotype was recorded at least ten times. This beta chain appears as a stray read in a library generated for alpha chains; its size is not informative. This rearrangement joins TRBV5-1 to TRBJ1-5; no definite D call. The CDR3 extends over 19 amino acids. V lost 4 bases to trimming and J lost 6 bases, with 29 bases between them. Looked up from germline, CDR1 is SGHRS and CDR2 is YFSETQ. For the CDR3, the DNA is TGCGCCAGCAGCCGATCAGGAGCCCCCCCCCCCGTGGTCGGTCAGCCCCAGCATTTT. It is translated as CASSRSGAPPPVVGQPQHF.

This clonotype is labeled medium-sized. Because the library targeted alpha chains, this beta chain is an off-target read whose size means little. The chain is built from TRBV29-1 and TRBJ2-1; 12 nucleotides align to TRBD2. The germline V gene encodes CDR1 SQVTM and CDR2 ANQGSEA. The CDR3 is 15 residues long. The junction had 15 bases not matched to a gene; V was cut back by 8 bases and J by 10 bases. CDR3 amino acids: CSFLPRTSGNGEQFF. CDR3 nucleotides: TGCAGCTTCCTTCCCCGGACTAGCGGGAATGGGGAGCAGTTCTTC.

Judged by abundance, this clonotype is medium-sized (0.01 to 0.1%). This beta chain represents an off-target read in a library built for alpha chains; its size is of limited meaning. The DNA for the CDR3 is TGCGCCAGCAGCCAAGTTGACGGGGCCAGCTACGAGCAGTACTTC. Protein product: CASSQVDGASYEQYF. V usage is TRBV4-1 and J usage is TRBJ2-7; D assignment may be TRBD1 or TRBD2 (5 bases each). V gave up 1 base and J gave up 3 bases, with 13 bases separating them. The CDR3 runs to 15 residues. Germline lookup yields CDR1 MGHRA and CDR2 YSYEKL.

This clonotype occurred many times. This beta chain lies outside the target of a library built for alpha chains; its clone size means little. J is TRBJ1-2 and V is TRBV11-2; 7 bases align to TRBD1. CDR3 length: 17 amino acids. J gave up 3 bases and V 7 bases, and 17 bases lay outside the gene matches. Looked up from germline, CDR1 is SGHAT and CDR2 is FQNNGV. The CDR3, as DNA: TGTGCCAGCACCCAGACAGGGTCTTCTGGGGCCCACTATGGCTACACCTTC. Translation gives CASTQTGSSGAHYGYTF.

This clonotype was counted many times. This beta chain represents an off-target read in a library built for alpha chains; its size is of limited meaning. The rearrangement links TRBV11-2 to TRBJ2-1; perhaps TRBD1 as D (5 bases). CDR1 is SGHAT and CDR2 is FQNNGV in the germline V gene. The CDR3 contains 15 residues. Trimming took off 7 bases at V and 6 bases at J, with 19 bases between the two ends. CDR3 sequence: CASTIQGVSGNEQFF. CDR3 nucleotide sequence: TGTGCCAGCACCATCCAAGGGGTATCCGGCAATGAGCAGTTCTTC.

This clonotype is categorized as medium-sized. With the library built for alpha chains, this beta chain is off target and its frequency is not meaningful. The chain has TRBV19 and TRBJ1-5, with unresolved D. Trimming shortened V by 5 bases and J by 5 bases, and 7 bases separated the two germline ends. The CDR3 spans 12 residues. The V gene's germline CDR1 is LNHDA and CDR2 SQIVND (reference sequence). The CDR3 region has the DNA TGTGCCAGTAGTGGGAGAGATCAGCCCCAGCATTTT. It specifies CASSGRDQPQHF.